This TCR beta chain is drawn from a study of blood T cell repertoires in COVID-19. Each participant's cohort was designated according to participant-reported clinical history. Authors' methods: Reference gene primers were amplified, and this amplification served to estimate nucleated cell counts. Clones were sequenced by immunoSEQ multiplex PCR, and TCRdb holds only the in-frame ones, with some missing. The DNA gave D and trimming, while V, J and clone size come from that table. The table includes 130,000 to 150,000 clones, 84% detected once. The CDR3 extends over 15 amino acids. Per the germline V gene, CDR1 is LGHNA and CDR2 is YSLEER. The trim removed 4 bases at V and 3 bases at J, leaving 3 bases unmatched.

The TCR sequence derives from a man in his forties or fifties with acute COVID-19. Source material: PBMCs or T cells enriched from blood (not recorded which). The rearrangement links TRBV4-3 to TRBJ2-1, with 10 positions matching TRBD1. The CDR3 here is CASSLGQGDYNEQFF. The CDR3 bases are TGCGCCAGCAGCCTCGGACAGGGGGACTACAATGAGCAGTTCTTC.